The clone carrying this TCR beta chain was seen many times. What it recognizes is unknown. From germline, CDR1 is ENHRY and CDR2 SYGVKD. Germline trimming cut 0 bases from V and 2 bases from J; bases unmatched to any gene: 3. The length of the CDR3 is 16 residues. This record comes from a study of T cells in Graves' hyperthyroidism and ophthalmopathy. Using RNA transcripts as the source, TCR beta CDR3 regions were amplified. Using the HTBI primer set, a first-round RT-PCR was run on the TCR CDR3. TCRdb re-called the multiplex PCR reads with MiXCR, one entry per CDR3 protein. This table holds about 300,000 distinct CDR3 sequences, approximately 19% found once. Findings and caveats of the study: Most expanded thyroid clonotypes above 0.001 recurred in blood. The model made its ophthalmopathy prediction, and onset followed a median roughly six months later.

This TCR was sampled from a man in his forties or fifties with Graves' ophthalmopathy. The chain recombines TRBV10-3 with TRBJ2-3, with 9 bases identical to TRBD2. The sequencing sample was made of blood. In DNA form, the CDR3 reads TGTGCCATCAGTGAGTCGGCTAGCGGGATCACAGATACGCAGTATTTT. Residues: CAISESASGITDTQYF.